Following are 21 T cell receptor beta chains from one sample sequenced in a study of cytomegalovirus exposure and HLA in healthy donors. The PCR ran on 60 Vbeta and 13 Jbeta primers. Produced via immunoSEQ multiplex PCR; TCRdb's table is partial and in-frame only. In the table there are roughly 86,000 clones, over 70% of which are singletons. The source material was PBMCs. The receptors shown here come from a man in his fifties in good health and CMV-seropositive.

V gene TRBV27 combines with J gene TRBJ2-7; 12 bases are shared with TRBD2. CDR1 and CDR2 (germline): MNHEY, SMNVEV (reference sequence). Trimming took 6 bases from V and 2 from J; bases not matched to a gene: 2. The CDR3 runs to 14 residues. The CDR3 reads CASRASGGAYEQYF. In DNA form, the CDR3 reads TGTGCCAGCAGGGCTAGCGGGGGGGCCTACGAGCAGTACTTC.

The chain couples TRBV10-3 to TRBJ2-7; TRBD2 agrees at 9 bases. In germline, CDR1 is ENHRY, CDR2 SYGVKD. J gave up 3 bases and V 0 bases, and 6 bases lay outside the gene matches. The length of the CDR3 is 16 residues. The CDR3 loop reads CAISESAGGYDYEQYF. CDR3 in DNA: TGTGCCATCAGTGAGTCAGCGGGGGGCTACGACTACGAGCAGTACTTC.

V gene TRBV2 combines with J gene TRBJ1-2; the D gene is possibly TRBD1 (6 bases). The CDR3 is made up of 12 amino acids. The V gene lost 6 bases and the J gene lost 7 bases, with 12 bases spanning the gap. The V gene's germline CDR1 is SNHLY and CDR2 FYNNEI. CDR3 loop: CASRGQIPGYTF. The CDR3 nucleotides read TGTGCCAGCAGAGGACAGATCCCTGGCTACACCTTC.

This clone was counted a few times. The chain links TRBV6-5 to TRBJ1-2, with D maybe TRBD1 (5 bases). The V end lost 6 bases, the J end lost 5 bases, and 13 bases lay between the germline ends. This CDR3 region has 13 residues. The germline V gene encodes CDR1 MNHEY and CDR2 SVGAGI. The CDR3 coding sequence is TGTGCCAGCAGCCGGGGGAGCGCATATGGCTACACCTTC. Protein product: CASSRGSAYGYTF.

In DNA form, the CDR3 reads TGTGCCAGCAGTTACTCAAAGGGAGGGAGCCCCTACGAGCAGTACTTC. Its translation is CASSYSKGGSPYEQYF. This rearrangement joins TRBV6-5 to TRBJ2-5, with 7 positions matching TRBD2. Matching the DNA end better, TRBJ2-7 makes the J call doubtful. The CDR3 contains 16 residues. The germline V gene encodes CDR1 MNHEY and CDR2 SVGAGI.

V and J are TRBV29-1 and TRBJ1-1; D unresolved. Trimming shortened V by 3 bases and J by 6 bases, and 8 bases separated the two germline ends. In germline, CDR1 is SQVTM, CDR2 ANQGSEA. The CDR3 loop spans 11 amino acids. CDR3: CSVESLPEAFF. The CDR3 bases are TGCAGCGTTGAGAGTTTACCTGAAGCTTTCTTT.

Concerning this clone: No conserved phenylalanine or tryptophan ends this CDR3, so it is likely a read error. The chain couples TRBV7-9 to TRBJ1-2; 8 bases are a match to TRBD1. Germline assignment: CDR1 SEHNR and CDR2 FQNEAQ (reference sequence). The CDR3 runs 17 residues. With V trimmed by 4 bases and J by 4 bases, 14 bases remained unmatched. The CDR3, as DNA: TGTGCCAGCAGCTCCGGACAGGGCTTGTCGATGGGCTATGGCTACACCATC. Its translation: CASSSGQGLSMGYGYTI.

This clone was seen a few times. The gene calls are TRBV7-8 and TRBJ1-3, with 7 bases lining up with TRBD1. Trimming cost V 2 bases and J 0 bases; bases outside gene matches: 7. Germline V CDR1 and CDR2: SGHVS, FQNEAQ. The CDR3 totals 17 residues. The CDR3, as DNA: TGTGCCAGCAGCTTATACAGGGGTCCGAGCTCTGGAAACACCATATATTTT. It is translated as CASSLYRGPSSGNTIYF.

Points on this clone: At one end the junction does not follow the germline gene, possibly because of a read error. The chain has TRBV7-6 and TRBJ1-2, with D tentatively TRBD1 (6 bases). This CDR3 is built from 15 residues. Looked up from germline, CDR1 is SGHVS and CDR2 is FNYEAQ. This CDR3 is CASSLDGGHNYGYPF. The CDR3 DNA follows: TGTGCCAGCAGCTTAGACGGGGGGCATAACTATGGCTACCCCTTC.

This clone came up a few times. The rearrangement links TRBV30 to TRBJ1-5, with D possibly matching TRBD1 (5 bases). Deletions cut 0 bases from V and 4 bases from J, with 13 bases between. The CDR3 runs to 15 residues. Looked up from germline, CDR1 is GTSNPN and CDR2 is SVGIG (reference sequence). The CDR3 region has the DNA TGTGCCTGGAGTGTATCTGACAGACGAAATCAGCCCCAGCATTTT. Encoded protein: CAWSVSDRRNQPQHF.

The rearrangement joins TRBV28 to TRBJ2-7; 9 bases are a match to TRBD2. The CDR3 loop spans 15 amino acids. Trimming cost V 8 bases and J 8 bases; bases outside gene matches: 16. CDR1 MDHEN and CDR2 SYDVKM come from the germline V gene. CDR3 bases: TGTGCCAGCCACCTGGGCTTTAGCGGGGGAGTGAAGCAGTACTTC. It translates to CASHLGFSGGVKQYF.

The chain uses TRBV28 and TRBJ2-7; D is unresolved. CDR1 is MDHEN, CDR2 SYDVKM, per germline. The V gene lost 7 bases and the J gene lost 2 bases, with 12 bases spanning the gap. CDR3 length: 13 amino acids. CDR3 DNA sequence: TGTGCCAGCACCTCCCCAGTGGCCTACGAGCAGTACTTC. This translates into CASTSPVAYEQYF.

The chain recombines TRBV5-4 with TRBJ2-1; 10 bases align to TRBD2. There are 16 residues in the CDR3. J lost 0 bases, V lost 5 bases, and 5 bases had no gene match. CDR1 is SGHNT and CDR2 is YYREEE in the germline V gene (reference sequence). The CDR3 loop is CASSLAGASSYNEQFF. For the CDR3, the DNA is TGTGCCAGCAGTCTAGCGGGGGCGAGCTCCTACAATGAGCAGTTCTTC.

The V gene is TRBV6-1, the J gene TRBJ2-7, with D possibly being TRBD2 (5 bases). The CDR3 is 14 residues long. Germline CDR1 and CDR2: MNHNS and SASEGT. V shed 0 bases and J shed 5 bases, with 11 bases lying between them. CDR3 residues: CASSEALRGDEQYF. In nucleotides, the CDR3 is TGTGCCAGCAGTGAAGCGCTTCGGGGAGACGAGCAGTACTTC.

The gene calls are TRBV15 and TRBJ2-3; maybe TRBD2 (6 bases). The CDR3 loop spans 16 amino acids. V lost 5 bases, J lost 2 bases, and 17 bases lay in between. From germline, CDR1 is LNHNV and CDR2 YYDKDF (reference sequence). CDR3 loop: CATSGPFGGITDTQYF. In DNA, the CDR3 is TGTGCCACCAGCGGCCCGTTTGGAGGGATCACAGATACGCAGTATTTT. Full variable domain (remainder filled in from reference TRBV15 and TRBJ2-3): DAMVIQNPRYQVTQFGKPVTLSCSQTLNHNVMYWYQQKSSQAPKLLFHYYDKDFNNEADTPDNFQSRRPNTSFCFLDIRSPGLGDTAMYLCATSGPFGGITDTQYFGPGTRLTVL.

V gene TRBV29-1 combines with J gene TRBJ2-2; no clear D. V was trimmed by 7 bases and J by 6 bases, leaving 9 bases between them. The CDR3 loop spans 11 amino acids. The germline gives CDR1 SQVTM, CDR2 ANQGSEA. The CDR3: CSGQYAGELFF. In nucleotides, the CDR3 is TGCAGCGGGCAGTATGCCGGGGAGCTGTTTTTT.

This clone was seen once. The chain uses TRBV9 and TRBJ1-2, with 7 nucleotides matching TRBD1. The germline CDR1 and CDR2 sequences are SGDLS and YYNGEE. The CDR3 loop spans 16 amino acids. V lost 4 bases and J lost 6; bases outside the gene matches: 15. The CDR3 sequence is CASSLVTGRNSDGYTF. The CDR3 nucleotides read TGTGCCAGCAGCCTCGTGACAGGGAGGAATTCGGATGGCTACACCTTC.

This clone was seen a single time. The chain recombines TRBV7-9 with TRBJ2-1; D perhaps matches TRBD2 (6 bases). Per germline, CDR1 SEHNR and CDR2 FQNEAQ (reference sequence). Between the trimmed V and J ends, which lost 5 bases and 2 bases, there was a span of 13 bases. The CDR3 is made up of 15 amino acids. CDR3: CASSPRGLTYNEQFF. Written as DNA, the CDR3 is TGTGCCAGCAGCCCGCGGGGCCTCACCTACAATGAGCAGTTCTTC.

The table lists this clone with a few counts. The CDR3 sequence: CASSATSGGMTGELFF. The CDR3, as DNA: TGCGCCAGCAGCGCGACTAGCGGGGGGATGACCGGGGAGCTGTTTTTT. The V and J genes are TRBV5-1 and TRBJ2-2; 13 bases line up with TRBD2. The ends lost 4 bases at V and 5 bases at J; junction bases unmatched: 5. CDR3 length: 16 residues. From germline, CDR1 is SGHRS and CDR2 YFSETQ.

In this sample, this clone turned up a few times. One junction end disagrees with the germline gene, perhaps due to a read error. The gene calls are TRBV7-9 and TRBJ2-7; D call uncertain. CDR3 size: 12 residues. In germline, CDR1 is SEHNR, CDR2 FQNEAQ (reference sequence). CDR3 sequence: CSSSLRRYEQYF. The CDR3 DNA reads TGTTCCAGCAGCTTACGGAGATACGAGCAGTACTTC.

As regards this clone: The sample carries other DNA sequences with the same CDR3. The rearrangement links TRBV4-2 to TRBJ2-3; the D gene is possibly TRBD2 (5 bases). V shed 0 bases and J shed 1 base, with 8 bases lying between them. The germline V gene encodes CDR1 LGHNA and CDR2 YNFKEQ. The CDR3 is made up of 15 amino acids. The CDR3 DNA reads as TGTGCCAGCAGCCAAGATTTAGCGCGCACAGATACGCAGTATTTT. Amino acid sequence: CASSQDLARTDTQYF.